Following are 15 T cell receptor beta chains from one sample sequenced in a study of blood T cell repertoires in COVID-19. Using immunoSEQ multiplex PCR, the repertoire was profiled, and TCRdb retains in-frame clones only, with some absent. The sample shows about 54,000 clones, roughly 80% of them seen only once. Specimen: peripheral blood. These receptors all stem from a woman between 55 and 75 years old with acute or convalescent COVID-19.

This chain connects TRBV9 to TRBJ1-1; D is ambiguous. Germline V CDR1 and CDR2: SGDLS, YYNGEE. The CDR3 is 13 amino acids. V lost 3 bases and J lost 10, with 16 bases in between. The CDR3 loop reads CASSEMEGKRAFF. The CDR3 DNA sequence: TGTGCCAGCAGCGAGATGGAAGGTAAGCGAGCTTTCTTT.

The gene calls are TRBV30 and TRBJ1-1; D is possibly TRBD1 (6 bases). The CDR3 consists of 14 residues. Trimming pared 3 bases from V and 4 bases from J, leaving 15 bases between. Per the germline V gene, CDR1 is GTSNPN and CDR2 is SVGIG (reference sequence). This CDR3 reads CAWSQQGTLTEAFF. As DNA, the CDR3 is TGTGCCTGGAGCCAACAGGGAACCCTCACTGAAGCTTTCTTT.

This clone was found a few times. V gene TRBV5-1 combines with J gene TRBJ1-1; TRBD1 agrees at 10 bases. Germline V gene lookup returns CDR1 SGHRS and CDR2 YFSETQ. Trimming cost V 7 bases and J 3 bases; bases outside gene matches: 9. The CDR3 extends over 15 amino acids. The CDR3 reads CASGRTGGEDTEAFF. CDR3 coding DNA: TGCGCCAGCGGGAGGACAGGGGGTGAGGACACTGAAGCTTTCTTT.

The table lists this clone with a count of one. The V call is TRBV7-9, the J call TRBJ2-1, with 7 bases that match TRBD2. With V trimmed by 5 bases and J by 4 bases, 11 bases remained unmatched. Germline-derived CDR1 and CDR2 are SEHNR and FQNEAQ (reference sequence). This CDR3 spans 16 amino acids. The CDR3 spells CASSAASGSSYNEQFF. CDR3 bases: TGTGCCAGCAGCGCAGCTAGCGGATCGTCATACAATGAGCAGTTCTTC.

The chain joins TRBV15 to TRBJ1-2; weak D call: TRBD1 (5 bases). Trimming left V 0 bases short and J 2 bases short, with 13 bases between. Germline assignment: CDR1 LNHNV and CDR2 YYDKDF (reference sequence). CDR3 size: 16 residues. CDR3 region: CATSRDFLKGNYGYTF. The CDR3 bases are TGTGCCACCAGCAGAGATTTCCTCAAGGGGAACTATGGCTACACCTTC.

The V gene is TRBV15, the J gene TRBJ1-5, with TRBD1 identical over 8 bases. The V gene end was trimmed by 3 bases and the J gene end by 4 bases; junction bases not matched to a gene: 5. This CDR3 is built from 15 residues. CDR1 is LNHNV and CDR2 is YYDKDF in the germline V gene (reference sequence). CDR3 bases: TGTGCCACCAGCAGCCCGGGACAGGCAAATCAGCCCCAGCATTTT. Its translation: CATSSPGQANQPQHF.

V and J are TRBV25-1 and TRBJ1-6, with D perhaps TRBD1 (5 bases). V was pared by 3 bases and J by 10 bases, with 7 bases between. Germline V gene lookup returns CDR1 MGHDK and CDR2 SYGVNS. The CDR3 has 12 residues. CDR3 sequence: CASSEGRSPLHF. In nucleotides, the CDR3 is TGTGCCAGCAGTGAGGGGCGGTCACCCCTCCACTTT.

The chain employs TRBV7-9 and TRBJ1-2, with 7 bases fitting TRBD1. Germline assignment: CDR1 SEHNR and CDR2 FQNEAQ (reference sequence). The trim removed 0 bases at V and 4 bases at J, leaving 2 bases unmatched. This CDR3 is 14 amino acids long. CDR3 DNA: TGTGCCAGCAGCTTAGCGGGACAGATCTATGGCTACACCTTC. This sequence encodes CASSLAGQIYGYTF.

The chain links TRBV7-2 to TRBJ1-2; 7 bases fit TRBD1. Trimming took 7 bases from V and 4 from J; bases not matched to a gene: 12. Germline V CDR1 and CDR2: SGHTA, FQGNSA. This CDR3 has 15 residues. This chain's CDR3 is CASKPDGQEPYGYTF. The CDR3 DNA sequence: TGTGCCAGCAAGCCGGACGGACAGGAGCCCTATGGCTACACCTTC.

This sequence joins TRBV5-5 and TRBJ1-5; weak D call: TRBD1 (6 bases). V lost 4 bases, J lost 6 bases, and 14 bases lay in between. CDR3 length: 14 amino acids. Germline CDR1 and CDR2: SGHKS and YYEKEE (reference sequence). CDR3 nucleotides: TGTGCCAGCAGCCAGTGGGACATCAGTCAGCCCCAGCATTTT. Its translation is CASSQWDISQPQHF.

The rearrangement links TRBV5-1 to TRBJ2-7, with D possibly being TRBD2 (6 bases). The germline V gene has CDR1 SGHRS and CDR2 YFSETQ. Trimming pared 4 bases from V and 0 bases from J, leaving 14 bases between. The CDR3 runs 15 residues. CDR3 in DNA: TGCGCCAGCAGCCCGGAAGGGAGGAGCTCCTACGAGCAGTACTTC. This translates into CASSPEGRSSYEQYF.

V gene TRBV7-2 combines with J gene TRBJ1-1; tentatively, D is TRBD1 (6 bases). The germline V gene has CDR1 SGHTA and CDR2 FQGNSA. The CDR3 spans 13 residues. V was trimmed by 5 bases and J by 3 bases, leaving 10 bases between them. The CDR3 DNA follows: TGTGCCAGCAGCCGGCGGACAGACACTGAAGCTTTCTTT. It codes for CASSRRTDTEAFF.

The chain combines TRBV2 with TRBJ2-7; perhaps TRBD2 as D (6 bases). The CDR3 consists of 14 residues. Germline CDR1 is SNHLY and CDR2 is FYNNEI. The V and J ends lost 6 bases and 5 bases respectively, with 17 bases between them. The CDR3 is CASRSQGGLHEQYF. CDR3 bases: TGTGCCAGCAGAAGCCAGGGAGGTCTGCACGAGCAGTACTTC.

The chain carries TRBV6-6 and TRBJ1-1, with D unclear. Germline CDR1 reads MNHNY; CDR2 reads SVGAGI (reference sequence). Trimming removed 6 bases from V and 7 bases from J, with 9 bases in between. This CDR3 region has 11 residues. Written as DNA, the CDR3 is TGTGCCAGCAGCATAAGGAGTGAAGCTTTCTTT. Amino acids: CASSIRSEAFF.

This clone appeared once. The chain has TRBV2 and TRBJ1-4, with D unresolved. Germline loops: CDR1 SNHLY, CDR2 FYNNEI. There are 15 residues in the CDR3. V was pared by 7 bases and J by 0 bases, with 12 bases between. The CDR3 spells CASTSVLATNEKLFF. DNA of the CDR3: TGTGCCAGCACCTCTGTTCTAGCAACTAATGAAAAACTGTTTTTT.